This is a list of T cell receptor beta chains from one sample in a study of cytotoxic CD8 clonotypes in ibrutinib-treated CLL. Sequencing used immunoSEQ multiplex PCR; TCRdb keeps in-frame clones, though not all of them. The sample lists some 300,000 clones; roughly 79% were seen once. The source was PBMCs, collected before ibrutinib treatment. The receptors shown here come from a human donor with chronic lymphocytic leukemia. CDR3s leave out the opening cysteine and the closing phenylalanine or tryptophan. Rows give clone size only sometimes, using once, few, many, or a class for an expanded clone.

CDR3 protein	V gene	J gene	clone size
ASRAWDILDEQY	TRBV5-4	TRBJ2-7	few
ASSQVDTPFYGYT	TRBV6-5	TRBJ1-2	many
SVERAPGELF	TRBV29-1	TRBJ2-2	-
VEALGVEQY	TRBV23-1	TRBJ2-7	-
SVEVSRSLFGYT	TRBV29-1	TRBJ1-2	-
AWSVAREQF	TRBV30	TRBJ2-1	few
AISESGQNTGELF	TRBV10-3	TRBJ2-2	-
ASSPSDRLWSAF	TRBV4-2	TRBJ1-1	-
ASSLLTGGAETQY	TRBV13	TRBJ2-5	-
ASSYQGPANSPLH	TRBV6-5	TRBJ1-6	-
ASSVGTGDTDTQY	TRBV10-1	TRBJ2-3	-
ASGPNPPGVGNQPQH	TRBV12-5	TRBJ1-5	-
ASSEWGQAGYGYT	TRBV10-2	TRBJ1-2	-
ASSQLVAESSNEQF	TRBV23-1	TRBJ2-1	-
ASSKGTARNQPQH	TRBV5-6	TRBJ1-5	-
ASSLGFLGTYNEQF	TRBV27	TRBJ2-1	-
ASSREGRF	TRBV28	TRBJ2-1	-
ASSQDAGGDQPQH	TRBV5-4	TRBJ1-5	-
ASSQDRGAGGTTQY	TRBV4-2	TRBJ2-5	-
ASSVGGGLAKETQY	TRBV9	TRBJ2-5	-
ASRSPGEYYGYT	TRBV28	TRBJ1-2	-
ASRTGTVPYEQY	TRBV25-1	TRBJ2-7	-
ASSFPSGEQNYNEQF	TRBV5-1	TRBJ2-1	once
ASSDLGMVSKTQY	TRBV6-1	TRBJ2-5	-
ASSVERDYGYT	TRBV6-1	TRBJ1-2	-
ASSLADRGLTEAF	TRBV7-8	TRBJ1-1	few
ASSLEGSGGYEQY	TRBV7-2	TRBJ2-7	-
ASSLDGQGRNIQY	TRBV7-9	TRBJ2-4	-
ASSLGRDDTEAF	TRBV11-2	TRBJ1-1	once
ASKVAAGEDNEQF	TRBV6-4	TRBJ2-1	-
ASSLGDRDTEAF	TRBV5-1	TRBJ1-1	-
ASMGTSGTGELF	TRBV2	TRBJ2-2	-
ATSRPLAGDEQY	TRBV15	TRBJ2-7	once
ASSLTSGNNNEQF	TRBV7-2	TRBJ2-1	-
ASSSGIMNTEAF	TRBV5-1	TRBJ1-1	-
ASSDRDGASGNTIY	TRBV9	TRBJ1-3	-
ASSLKAGDRDQPQH	TRBV5-1	TRBJ1-5	-
AWSQQGSEAF	TRBV30	TRBJ1-1	-
ASSVAGSGANVLT	TRBV9	TRBJ2-6	-
ASRLTSYTQY	TRBV12-2	TRBJ2-3	-
ASIPPQGDEQY	TRBV2	TRBJ2-7	-
ASSQTDSVGYEQY	TRBV4-2	TRBJ2-7	-
ASSQQGQGLYEQY	TRBV4-2	TRBJ2-7	-
ASSSQAGGDNEQF	TRBV7-3	TRBJ2-1	-
ASSLRGSLDEQF	TRBV11-3	TRBJ2-1	-
ASSLAQFPGTGGSVTDTQY	TRBV7-6	TRBJ2-3	once
ASSLQGRSDTQY	TRBV11-2	TRBJ2-3	-
ASSLGAGGTGELF	TRBV11-2	TRBJ2-2	-
ASSGSSGPPSIYEQY	TRBV6-4	TRBJ2-7	-
AISDTGAYEQY	TRBV10-3	TRBJ2-7	-
AATGTPTTDTQY	TRBV2	TRBJ2-3	few
ASSLPHQPQH	TRBV18	TRBJ1-5	-
ASSYPKRASEAF	TRBV6-6	TRBJ1-1	-
ASSSGMDQPQH	TRBV18	TRBJ1-5	once
ASDKGLAADPGETQY	TRBV7-9	TRBJ2-5	-
ASSPPSGVTVRNEQF	TRBV18	TRBJ2-1	-
ASSTSGGTEAF	TRBV7-3	TRBJ1-1	-
AWSVTSGAYNEQF	TRBV30	TRBJ2-1	-
ASSQGSWNQPQH	TRBV4-1	TRBJ1-5	-